This TCR beta chain derives from a study of T cell responses to AZD1222 COVID-19 vaccine. Measured with immunoSEQ multiplex PCR; TCRdb has only the in-frame clones, and not every one. The sample has some 130,000 clones, 80% to 90% seen once; the top ten hold about 8%. This clone was counted once. The antigen remains undetermined. Study-wide findings and caveats: Sampling that yielded the repertoires occurred only after the peak T cell response. Spike was spanned by vaccine-associated CD4 TCRs, with dominance at 160-218 and 743-854. Seropositive at baseline were only a handful of AZD1222 recipients.

The specimen comprised peripheral blood, sampled on day 0 of AZD1222 vaccination. This sequence was found in an adult in good health.

The CDR3 reads CAWSHGGAVSYNEQFF. In DNA, the CDR3 is TGTGCCTGGAGTCACGGGGGGGCAGTCTCCTACAATGAGCAGTTCTTC. This chain joins TRBV30 and TRBJ2-1, with TRBD2 matching 8 bases. Germline CDR1 is GTSNPN and CDR2 is SVGIG (reference sequence). The V and J ends lost 2 bases and 0 bases, in that order; junction bases with no gene match: 6. The CDR3 consists of 16 residues.